This T cell receptor beta chain emerged from a study of identical twins. Trimming removed 8 bases from V and 2 bases from J, with 11 bases in between. The CDR3 runs 13 residues. CDR1 and CDR2 (germline): LGHDT, YNNKEL (reference sequence). Only a few counts were recorded for this clonotype. MiXCR, run by TCRdb on the 5' RACE reads, gives a single entry per CDR3 protein. The sample has 240,000 or so distinct CDR3 sequences, 8% to 11% seen once. The chain recombines TRBV3-1 with TRBJ2-3; D gene unclear. This TCR was recovered from a man aged 45-60 years in good health. Specimen: memory T cells sorted from blood. CDR3 nucleotide sequence: TGTGCCAGCGGCTCTCCTATCACAGATACGCAGTATTTT. This translates into CASGSPITDTQYF.